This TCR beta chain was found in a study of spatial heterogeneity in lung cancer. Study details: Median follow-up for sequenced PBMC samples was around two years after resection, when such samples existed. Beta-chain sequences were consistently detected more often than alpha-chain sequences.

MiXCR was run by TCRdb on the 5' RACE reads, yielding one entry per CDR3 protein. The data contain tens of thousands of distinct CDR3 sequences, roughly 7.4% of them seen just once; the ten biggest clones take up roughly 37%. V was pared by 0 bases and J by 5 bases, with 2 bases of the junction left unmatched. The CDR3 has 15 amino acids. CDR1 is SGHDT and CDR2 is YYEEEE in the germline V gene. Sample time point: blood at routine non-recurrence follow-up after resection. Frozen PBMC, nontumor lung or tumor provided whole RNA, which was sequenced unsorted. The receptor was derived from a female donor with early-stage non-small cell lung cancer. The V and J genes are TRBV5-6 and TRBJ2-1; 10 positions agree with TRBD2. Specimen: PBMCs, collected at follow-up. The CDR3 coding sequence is TGTGCCAGCAGCTTGGAGCGGGGGGGACACAATGAGCAGTTCTTC. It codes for CASSLERGGHNEQFF.